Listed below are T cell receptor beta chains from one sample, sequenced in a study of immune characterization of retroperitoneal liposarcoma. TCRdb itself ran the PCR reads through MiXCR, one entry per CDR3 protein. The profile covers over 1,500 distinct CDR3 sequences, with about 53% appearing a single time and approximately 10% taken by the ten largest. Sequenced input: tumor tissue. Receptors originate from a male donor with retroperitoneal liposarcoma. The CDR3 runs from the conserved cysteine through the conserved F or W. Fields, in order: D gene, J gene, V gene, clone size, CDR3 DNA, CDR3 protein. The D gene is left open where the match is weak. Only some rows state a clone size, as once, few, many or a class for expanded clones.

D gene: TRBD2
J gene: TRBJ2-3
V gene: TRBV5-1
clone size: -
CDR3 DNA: TGCGCCAGCAGCTTGGAAGCGGGGGGGCAAGATACGCAGTATTTT
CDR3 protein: CASSLEAGGQDTQYF

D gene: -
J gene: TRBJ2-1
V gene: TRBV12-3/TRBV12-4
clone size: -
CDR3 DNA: TGTGCCAGCATAGGGGGACCAAACCAAGAGACCCAGTTCTTC
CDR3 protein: CASIGGPNQETQFF

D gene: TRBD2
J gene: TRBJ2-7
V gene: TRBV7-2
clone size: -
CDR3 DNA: TGTGCCAGCAGCCGCGGGGGGGCCCTCTGGGAGCAGTACTTC
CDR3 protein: CASSRGGALWEQYF

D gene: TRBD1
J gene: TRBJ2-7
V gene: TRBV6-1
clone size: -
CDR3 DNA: TGTGCCAGCAGTAAGTGGGGACAGCCCGACTACAATGAGCAGTACTTC
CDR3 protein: CASSKWGQPDYNEQYF

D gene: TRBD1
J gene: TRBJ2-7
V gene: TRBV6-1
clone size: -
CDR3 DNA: TGTGCCAGCAGCCCCCTCGACAGGGGCGAGCAGTACTTC
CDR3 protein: CASSPLDRGEQYF

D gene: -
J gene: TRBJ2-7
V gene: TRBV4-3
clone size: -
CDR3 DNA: TGCGCCAGCAGCCAAGACGGCCTTCTCTCCTACGAGCAGTACTTC
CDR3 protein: CASSQDGLLSYEQYF

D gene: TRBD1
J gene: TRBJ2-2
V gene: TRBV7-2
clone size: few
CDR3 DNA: TGTGCCAGCATCCATCCGACAGGGGGCGCCGGGGAGCTGTTTTTT
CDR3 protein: CASIHPTGGAGELFF

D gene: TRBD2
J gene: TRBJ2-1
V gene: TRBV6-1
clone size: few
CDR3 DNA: TGTGCCGGAGCCCCGGGACTAGCGGGTGATGGGACCCAGTTCTTC
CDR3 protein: CAGAPGLAGDGTQFF

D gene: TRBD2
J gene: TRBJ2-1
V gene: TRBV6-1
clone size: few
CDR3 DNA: TGTGCCAGCGAGCGGGAGGGGTACGAGCAGTTCTTC
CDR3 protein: CASEREGYEQFF

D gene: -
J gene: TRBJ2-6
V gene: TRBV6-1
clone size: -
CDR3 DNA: TGTGCCAGCAGTCCCCTTTCTGGGGCCAACGTCCTGACTTTC
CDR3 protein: CASSPLSGANVLTF

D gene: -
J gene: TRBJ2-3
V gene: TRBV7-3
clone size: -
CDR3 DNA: TGTGCCACCAAAAGCCAGTCCGCAGAGGATACGCAGTATTTT
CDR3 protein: CATKSQSAEDTQYF

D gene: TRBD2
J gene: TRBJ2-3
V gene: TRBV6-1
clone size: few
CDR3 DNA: TGTGCCAGCAGTCGCGGGACTAGCGGGGGGTTAGATACGCAGTATTTT
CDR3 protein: CASSRGTSGGLDTQYF

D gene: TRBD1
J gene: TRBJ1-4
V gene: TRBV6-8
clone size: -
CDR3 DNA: TGTGCCAGCAGTGACAGGGTACGGGAAAAACTGTTTTTT
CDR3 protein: CASSDRVREKLFF

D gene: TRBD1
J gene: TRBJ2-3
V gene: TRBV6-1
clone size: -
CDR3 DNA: TGTGCCAGCAGGAGGGGTCGACAGGGAATATTCACAGATACGCAGTATTTT
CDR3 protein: CASRRGRQGIFTDTQYF

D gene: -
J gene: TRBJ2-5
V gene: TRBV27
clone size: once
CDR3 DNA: TGTGCCAGCAGTCCCGGCCGCTACAATGAGCAGTACTTC
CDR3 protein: CASSPGRYNEQYF

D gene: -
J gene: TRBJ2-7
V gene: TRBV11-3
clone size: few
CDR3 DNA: TGTGCCAGCAGCCCGACAGGGAGGGAGCAGTACTTC
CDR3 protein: CASSPTGREQYF

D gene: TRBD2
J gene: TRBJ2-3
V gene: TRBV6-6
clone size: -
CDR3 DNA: TGTGCCAGCAGGGCCAGACTAGCGGGGGCGCGAGCAGATACGCAGTATTTT
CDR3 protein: CASRARLAGARADTQYF

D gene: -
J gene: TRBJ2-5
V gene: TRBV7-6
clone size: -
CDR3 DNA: TGTGCCAGCACCTTTACCGGGAGTGACAATGAGCAGTACTTC
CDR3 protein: CASTFTGSDNEQYF

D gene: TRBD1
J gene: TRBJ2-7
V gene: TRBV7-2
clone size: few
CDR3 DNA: TGTGCCAGCAGCAGTAGACAGGGCTCCCACGAGCAGTACTTC
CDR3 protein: CASSSRQGSHEQYF

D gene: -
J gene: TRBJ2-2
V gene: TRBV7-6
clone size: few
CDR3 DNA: TGTGCCAGCAGCTTACTGGGCTTCACCGGGGAGCTGTTTTTT
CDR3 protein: CASSLLGFTGELFF

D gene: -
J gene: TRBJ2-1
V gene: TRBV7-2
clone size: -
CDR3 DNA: TGTGCCAGCAGCGGCGAGCTGGGTGTGGGAGAGACCCAGTTCTTC
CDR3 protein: CASSGELGVGETQFF

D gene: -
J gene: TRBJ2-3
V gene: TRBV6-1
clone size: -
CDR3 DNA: TGTGCCAGCAGTTTCCGCGGAAGGACAGATACGCAGTATTTT
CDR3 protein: CASSFRGRTDTQYF

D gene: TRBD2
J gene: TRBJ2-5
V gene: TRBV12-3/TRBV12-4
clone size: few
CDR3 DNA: TGTGCCAGCAGTTTGTTGAGCGGGAGAAATGAGCAGTACTTC
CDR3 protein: CASSLLSGRNEQYF

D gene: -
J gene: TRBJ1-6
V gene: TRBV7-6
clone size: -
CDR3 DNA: TGTGCCAGCAGCTTAGGTGGCAGACAGAATTCACCCCTCCACTTT
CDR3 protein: CASSLGGRQNSPLHF

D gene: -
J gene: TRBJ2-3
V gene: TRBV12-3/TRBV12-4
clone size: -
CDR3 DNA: TGTGCCAGCAGCCCCACTAGCTCCGTCGCAGATACGCAGTATTTT
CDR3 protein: CASSPTSSVADTQYF

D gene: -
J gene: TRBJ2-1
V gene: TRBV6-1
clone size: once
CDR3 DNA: TGTGCCAGCAGTGAGGGTCAGACCTACGAGCAGTTCTTC
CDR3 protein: CASSEGQTYEQFF

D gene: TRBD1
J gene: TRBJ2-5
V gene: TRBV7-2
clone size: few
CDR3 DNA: TGTGCCAGCAGCTTAAGGACAGGGAATCAAGAGACCCAGTACTTC
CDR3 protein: CASSLRTGNQETQYF

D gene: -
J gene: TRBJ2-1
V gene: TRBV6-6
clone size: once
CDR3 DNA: TGTGCCAGCAGTTTAAAGAACTCCTACAATGAGCAGTTCTTC
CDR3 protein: CASSLKNSYNEQFF

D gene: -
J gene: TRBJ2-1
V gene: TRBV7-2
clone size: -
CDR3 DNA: TGTGCCAGCACCATGGCCCTCGGGCCCTACTACGAGCAGTTCTTC
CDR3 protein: CASTMALGPYYEQFF

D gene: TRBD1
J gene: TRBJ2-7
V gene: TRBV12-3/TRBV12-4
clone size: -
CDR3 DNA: TGTGCCAGCAGTTTCCGACAGGGAAGCGAGCAGTACTTC
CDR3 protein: CASSFRQGSEQYF

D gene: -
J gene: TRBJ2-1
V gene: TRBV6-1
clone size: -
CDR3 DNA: TGTGCCACCCGAAACAGGGATAGCTCCTACAATGAGCAGTTCTTC
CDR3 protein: CATRNRDSSYNEQFF

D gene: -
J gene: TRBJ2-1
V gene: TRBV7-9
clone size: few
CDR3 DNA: TGTGCCAGCAGCCCGGGTGCGAGGAGCTCCTACAATGAGCAGTTCTTC
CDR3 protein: CASSPGARSSYNEQFF

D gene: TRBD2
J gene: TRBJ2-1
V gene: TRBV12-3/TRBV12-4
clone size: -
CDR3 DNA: TGTGCCAGCAGTACTCGACTAGCGGGATCCTACAATGAGCAGTTCTTC
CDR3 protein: CASSTRLAGSYNEQFF

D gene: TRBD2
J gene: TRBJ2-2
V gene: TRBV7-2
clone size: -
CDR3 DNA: TGTGCCAGCAGCTTAACAGCGGGAGGGACCGGGGAGCTGTTTTTT
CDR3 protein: CASSLTAGGTGELFF

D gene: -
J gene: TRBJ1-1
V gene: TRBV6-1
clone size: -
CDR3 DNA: TGTGCCAGCAGTGAAAATGAAGCTTTCTTT
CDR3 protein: CASSENEAFF

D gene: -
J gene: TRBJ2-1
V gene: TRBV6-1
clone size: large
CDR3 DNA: TGTGCCAGCAGGCTGAATCAAGAGACCCAGTTCTTC
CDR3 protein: CASRLNQETQFF

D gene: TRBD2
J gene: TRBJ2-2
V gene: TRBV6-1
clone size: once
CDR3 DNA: TGTGCCAGCAGTGCCCGGGGGGGCGGCACCGGGGAGCTGTTTTTT
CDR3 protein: CASSARGGGTGELFF

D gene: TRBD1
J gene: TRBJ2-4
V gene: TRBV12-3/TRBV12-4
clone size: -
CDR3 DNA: TGTGCCAGCAGTTTTATTGGACAGGGAGCCAAAAACATTCAGTACTTC
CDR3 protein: CASSFIGQGAKNIQYF

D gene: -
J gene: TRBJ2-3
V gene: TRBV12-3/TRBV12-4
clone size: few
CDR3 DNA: TGTGCCAGCAGCCCAAGGGTGGGAGGCACAGATACGCAGTATTTT
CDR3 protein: CASSPRVGGTDTQYF

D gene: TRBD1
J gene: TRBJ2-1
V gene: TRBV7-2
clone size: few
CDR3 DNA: TGTGCCAGCAGCTTAAGGACAGGGAATCAAGAGACCCAGTTCTTC
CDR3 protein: CASSLRTGNQETQFF

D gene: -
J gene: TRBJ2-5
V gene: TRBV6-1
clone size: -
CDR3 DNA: TGTGCCAGCAGTGAATTGAGCTTGAGGGTTGCCCAGTACTTC
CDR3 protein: CASSELSLRVAQYF

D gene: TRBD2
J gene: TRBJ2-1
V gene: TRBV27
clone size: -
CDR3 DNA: TGTGCCAGCAGCTCTCCGGGGACTAGCGGGACTTATGAGCAGTTCTTC
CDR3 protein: CASSSPGTSGTYEQFF

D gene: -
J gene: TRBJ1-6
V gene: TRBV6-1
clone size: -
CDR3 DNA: TGTGCCAGCAGTGAAGAAAGGGCTTCACCCCTCCACTTT
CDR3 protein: CASSEERASPLHF